This TCR beta chain was captured by sequencing in a study of shared clonotypes between healthy human individuals. Study-level background: For every donor, three CD4 naive, three CD4 memory, two CD8 naive and one CD8 memory plates were used.

The V gene lost 6 bases and the J gene lost 1 base, with 11 bases spanning the gap. The CDR3 has 13 residues. Germline V gives CDR1 SQVTM, CDR2 ANQGSEA. Findings of the study overall: Naive CD4 clonotypes overlapped across a few donors at approximately 4.5%. The sole specimen, blood, was sampled, and tissue repertoires likely differ.

As to this clone: Its antigen is not identified.

Profiling relied on immunoSEQ multiplex PCR, and the TCRdb table lists in-frame clones only, not all of them. This repertoire shows some 790,000 clones, roughly two thirds found once; its top ten account for approximately 1.7%. Sequenced sample: memory CD4+ T cells sorted from blood. The subset is: CD45RA-negative fraction. The chain links TRBV29-1 to TRBJ2-3; D ambiguous. The clonotype originates from a woman aged 25 to 39 in good health. The CDR3 DNA reads as TGCAGCGTCCGGCCATACCGCACAGATACGCAGTATTTT. It codes for CSVRPYRTDTQYF.